This T cell receptor beta chain was captured by sequencing in a study of T-cell memory formation after mild COVID-19. TCRdb re-called the 5' RACE reads through MiXCR, storing one row per CDR3 protein. The sample lists over 45,000 distinct CDR3 sequences; around a quarter were seen once. The CDR3 loop spans 14 amino acids. Germline values: CDR1 SGHRS, CDR2 YFSETQ. J was trimmed by 6 bases and V by 2 bases; bases with no gene match: 4. The TCR was taken from a young man who had mild COVID-19 (a few samples of this study predate the infection). Cell type and time point are not known. The chain combines TRBV5-1 with TRBJ2-4, with 8 bases fitting TRBD1. What was sequenced was PBMCs or a T cell subset sorted from them (not recorded which). In DNA form, the CDR3 reads TGCGCCAGCAGCTTCCGGGACAGGTCAAACATTCAGTACTTC. This translates into CASSFRDRSNIQYF. Looking up the rest from reference TRBV5-1 and TRBJ2-4 gives the full variable domain: KAGVTQTPRYLIKTRGQQVTLSCSPISGHRSVSWYQQTPGQGLQFLFEYFSETQRNKGNFPGRFSGRQFSNSRSEMNVSTLELGDSALYLCASSFRDRSNIQYFGAGTRLSVL.